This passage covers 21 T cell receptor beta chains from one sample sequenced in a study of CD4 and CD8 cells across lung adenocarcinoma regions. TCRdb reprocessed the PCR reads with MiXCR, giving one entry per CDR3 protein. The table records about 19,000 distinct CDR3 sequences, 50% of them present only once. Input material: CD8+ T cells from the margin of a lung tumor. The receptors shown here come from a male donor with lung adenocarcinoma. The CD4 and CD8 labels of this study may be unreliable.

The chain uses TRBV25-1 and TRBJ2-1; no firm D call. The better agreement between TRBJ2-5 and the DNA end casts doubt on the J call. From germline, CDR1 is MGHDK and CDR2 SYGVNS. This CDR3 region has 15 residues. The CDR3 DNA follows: TGTGCCAGCAGCCTCACCTCGAGAGGTCTGGAGACCCAGTACTTC. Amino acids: CASSLTSRGLETQYF.

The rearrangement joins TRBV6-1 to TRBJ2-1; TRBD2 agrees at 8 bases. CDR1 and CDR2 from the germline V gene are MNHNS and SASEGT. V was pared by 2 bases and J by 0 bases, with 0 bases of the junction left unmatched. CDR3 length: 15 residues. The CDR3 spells CASSELAGSYNEQFF. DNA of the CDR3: TGTGCCAGCAGTGAACTAGCGGGCTCCTACAATGAGCAGTTCTTC.

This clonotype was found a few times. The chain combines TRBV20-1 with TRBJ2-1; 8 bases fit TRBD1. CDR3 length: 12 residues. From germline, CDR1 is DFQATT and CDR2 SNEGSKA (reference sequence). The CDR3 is CSLMQGASEQFF. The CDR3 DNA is TGCAGCCTTATGCAGGGGGCAAGTGAGCAGTTCTTC.

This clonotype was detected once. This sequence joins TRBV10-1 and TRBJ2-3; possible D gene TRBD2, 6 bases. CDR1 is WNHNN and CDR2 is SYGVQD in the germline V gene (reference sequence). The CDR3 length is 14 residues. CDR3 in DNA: TGCGGCGGCACGGGGCCGGGAGCCAAAAATACGCAGTATTTT. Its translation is CGGTGPGAKNTQYF.

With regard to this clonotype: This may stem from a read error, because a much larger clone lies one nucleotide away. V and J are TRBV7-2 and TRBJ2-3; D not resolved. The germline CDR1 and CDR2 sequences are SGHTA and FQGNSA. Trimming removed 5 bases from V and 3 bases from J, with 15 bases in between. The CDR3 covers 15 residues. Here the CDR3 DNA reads TGTGCCAGCAGCCGAGAGGCAGACCCAACAGATACGCAGTATTTT. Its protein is CASSREADPTDTQYF. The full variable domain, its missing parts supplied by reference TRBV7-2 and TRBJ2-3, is GAGVSQSPSNKVTEKGKDVELRCDPISGHTALYWYRQSLGQGLEFLIYFQGNSAPDKSGLPSDRFSAERTGGSVSTLTIQRTQQEDSAVYLCASSREADPTDTQYFGPGTRLTVL.

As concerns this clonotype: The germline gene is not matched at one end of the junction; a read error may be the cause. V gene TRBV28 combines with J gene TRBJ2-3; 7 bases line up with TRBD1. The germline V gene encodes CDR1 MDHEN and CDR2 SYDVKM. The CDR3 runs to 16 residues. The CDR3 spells CASSGERTGSTDIQYF. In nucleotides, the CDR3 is TGTGCCAGCAGTGGTGAGCGGACAGGCAGCACAGATATTCAGTACTTT.

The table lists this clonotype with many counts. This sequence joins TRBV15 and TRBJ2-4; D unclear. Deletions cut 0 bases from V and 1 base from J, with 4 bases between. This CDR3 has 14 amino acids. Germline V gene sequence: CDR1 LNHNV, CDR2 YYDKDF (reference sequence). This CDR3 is CATSRDRAKNIQYF. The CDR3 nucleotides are TGTGCCACCAGCAGAGACAGGGCCAAAAACATTCAGTACTTC.

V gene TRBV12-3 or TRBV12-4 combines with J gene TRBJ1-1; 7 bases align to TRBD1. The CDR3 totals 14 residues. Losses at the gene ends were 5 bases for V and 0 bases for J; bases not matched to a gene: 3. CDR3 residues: CASSLQGLNTEAFF. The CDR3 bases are TGTGCCAGCAGTCTACAGGGGCTGAACACTGAAGCTTTCTTT.

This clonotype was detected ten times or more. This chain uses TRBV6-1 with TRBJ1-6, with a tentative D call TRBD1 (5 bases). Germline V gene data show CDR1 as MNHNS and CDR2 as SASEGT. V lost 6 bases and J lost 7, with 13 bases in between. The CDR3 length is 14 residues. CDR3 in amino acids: CASRLDTGNSPLHF. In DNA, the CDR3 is TGTGCCAGCAGACTGGACACGGGGAATTCACCCCTCCACTTT.

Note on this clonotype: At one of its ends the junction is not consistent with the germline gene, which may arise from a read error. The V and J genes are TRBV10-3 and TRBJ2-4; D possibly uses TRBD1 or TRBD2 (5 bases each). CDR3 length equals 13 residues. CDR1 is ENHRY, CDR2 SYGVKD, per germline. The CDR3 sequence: CASREQNKNIQYF. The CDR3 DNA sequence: TGCGCCTCCAGGGAGCAGAACAAAAATATTCAGTATTTC.

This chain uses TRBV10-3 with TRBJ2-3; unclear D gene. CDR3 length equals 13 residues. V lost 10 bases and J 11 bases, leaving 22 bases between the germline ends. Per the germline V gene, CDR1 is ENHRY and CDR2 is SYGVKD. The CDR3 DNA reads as TGTGCCACTCGATTCGGGCGCTACAATGAGCAGTATTTT. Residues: CATRFGRYNEQYF.

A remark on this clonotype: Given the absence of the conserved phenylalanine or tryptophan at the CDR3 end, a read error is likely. CDR3 bases: TGCAGTCCCGGAGCTTGGACTAGCGGGTTAAATGAGCAGTTCTTA. Translated, it gives CSPGAWTSGLNEQFL. V usage is TRBV20-1 and J usage is TRBJ2-1; 11 nucleotides match TRBD2. This CDR3 region has 15 residues. CDR1 DFQATT and CDR2 SNEGSKA come from the germline V gene (reference sequence). V shed 8 bases and J 7 bases; nucleotides not matched to a gene: 13.

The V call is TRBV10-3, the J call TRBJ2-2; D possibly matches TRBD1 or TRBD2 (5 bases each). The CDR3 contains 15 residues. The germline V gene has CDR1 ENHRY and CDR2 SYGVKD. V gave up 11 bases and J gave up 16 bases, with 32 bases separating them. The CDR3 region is CALSGRPDGTGAQFF. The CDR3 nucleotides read TGTGCCCTGAGCGGACGGCCGGATGGGACCGGTGCGCAGTTTTTT.

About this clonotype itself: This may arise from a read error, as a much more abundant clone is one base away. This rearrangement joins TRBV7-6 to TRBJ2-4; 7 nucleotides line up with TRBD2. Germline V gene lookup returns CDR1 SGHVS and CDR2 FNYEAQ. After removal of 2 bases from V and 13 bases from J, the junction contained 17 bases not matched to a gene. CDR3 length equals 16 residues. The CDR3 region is CASSLSGASGYNEQYF. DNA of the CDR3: TGTGCCAGCAGCTTATCTGGGGCTAGCGGATACAATGAGCAGTACTTC.

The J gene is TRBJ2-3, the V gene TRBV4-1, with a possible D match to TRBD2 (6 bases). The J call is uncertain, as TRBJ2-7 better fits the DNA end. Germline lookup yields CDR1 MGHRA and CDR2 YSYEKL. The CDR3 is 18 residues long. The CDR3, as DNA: TGCGCCAGCAGCCAATCTAGCGCGGGGCTGTGTGGCACAGATACGCAGTACTTC. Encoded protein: CASSQSSAGLCGTDTQYF.

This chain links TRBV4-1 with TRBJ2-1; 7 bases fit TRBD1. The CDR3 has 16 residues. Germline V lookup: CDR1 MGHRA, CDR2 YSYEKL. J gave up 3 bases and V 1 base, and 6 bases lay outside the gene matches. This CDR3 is CASSQVPTGSYNEQFF. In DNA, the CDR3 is TGCGCCAGCAGCCAAGTCCCGACAGGGAGCTACAATGAGCAGTTCTTC.

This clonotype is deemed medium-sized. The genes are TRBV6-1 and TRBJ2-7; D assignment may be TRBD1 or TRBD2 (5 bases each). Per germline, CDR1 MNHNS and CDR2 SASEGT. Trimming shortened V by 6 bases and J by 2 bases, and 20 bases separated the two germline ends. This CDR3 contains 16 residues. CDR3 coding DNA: TGTGCCAGCAGGGATGGGACGTCTGCCGGTACCTACGAGCAGTACTTC. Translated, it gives CASRDGTSAGTYEQYF.

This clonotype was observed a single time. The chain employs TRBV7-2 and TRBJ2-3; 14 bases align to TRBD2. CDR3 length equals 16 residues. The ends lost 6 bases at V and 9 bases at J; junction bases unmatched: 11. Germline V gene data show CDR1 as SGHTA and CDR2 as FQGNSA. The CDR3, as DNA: TGTGCCAGCAGACGACTAGCGGGAGGGGCCGAAGACACGCAGTATTTT. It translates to CASRRLAGGAEDTQYF.

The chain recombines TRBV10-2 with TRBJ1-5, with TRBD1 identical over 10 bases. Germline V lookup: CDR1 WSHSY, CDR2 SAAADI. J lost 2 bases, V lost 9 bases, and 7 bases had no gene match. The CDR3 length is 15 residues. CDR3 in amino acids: CARNGDRGGNQPQHF. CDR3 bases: TGCGCCAGGAACGGGGACAGGGGCGGCAATCAGCCCCAGCATTTT.

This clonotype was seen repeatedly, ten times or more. CDR3 residues: CASGDYEQFF. Written as DNA, the CDR3 is TGTGCCAGCGGGGACTATGAGCAGTTCTTC. The V and J genes are TRBV6-1 and TRBJ2-1; TRBD2 is a possible D gene (6 bases). V lost 8 bases and J 8 bases, leaving 7 bases between the germline ends. CDR3 size: 10 residues. The germline gives CDR1 MNHNS, CDR2 SASEGT.

The CDR3: CASSPGTFKDEQFF. DNA of the CDR3: TGTGCCAGCAGCCCCGGGACATTTAAGGATGAGCAGTTCTTC. The gene calls are TRBV11-2 and TRBJ2-1; possible D gene TRBD1, 6 bases. The CDR3 consists of 14 residues. The V end lost 5 bases, the J end lost 8 bases, and 16 bases lay between the germline ends. The V gene's germline CDR1 is SGHAT and CDR2 FQNNGV.